The 11 T cell receptor beta chains in this list originate from one sample, sequenced in a study of metastatic and nonmetastatic thyroid tumors. TCRdb re-analyzed the PCR reads through MiXCR. The table shows 75,000 to 95,000 clones, with roughly 13% occurring only once. No treatment had been given to any patient before thyroid surgery. Sequenced: blood. These receptors all stem from a female donor with papillary thyroid cancer or a benign thyroid nodule (not recorded which). Some clones in this sample may be carry-over from other donors' samples.

About this clone itself: This may be a read error, as it is one base from a much larger clone. The rearrangement uses TRBV2 and TRBJ2-3; 7 bases align to TRBD1. This CDR3 spans 13 amino acids. V lost 6 bases to trimming and J lost 5 bases; unmatched junction nucleotides: 5. CDR1 is SNHLY, CDR2 FYNNEI, per germline. CDR3 sequence (DNA): TGTGCCAGCAGCCTGACAGGGATAGATACGCAGTATTTT. This encodes CASSLTGIDTQYF.

V gene TRBV6-2 or TRBV6-3 combines with J gene TRBJ1-2; possible D gene TRBD1, 6 bases. The V gene's germline CDR1 is MNHEY and CDR2 SVGEGT. The V gene lost 7 bases and the J gene lost 0 bases, with 12 bases spanning the gap. The CDR3 totals 14 residues. The CDR3 region has the DNA TGTGCCAGCACAAAACAGGGAGCTAACTATGGCTACACCTTC. Protein: CASTKQGANYGYTF.

This sequence joins TRBV5-1 and TRBJ2-6; D remains ambiguous. The CDR3 has 13 amino acids. Looked up from germline, CDR1 is SGHRS and CDR2 is YFSETQ. Deletions cut 7 bases from V and 0 bases from J, with 5 bases between. The CDR3 region is CASGISGANVLTF. The CDR3 bases are TGCGCCAGCGGGATCTCTGGGGCCAACGTCCTGACTTTC. The whole variable domain, remainder taken from reference TRBV5-1 and TRBJ2-6, is KAGVTQTPRYLIKTRGQQVTLSCSPISGHRSVSWYQQTPGQGLQFLFEYFSETQRNKGNFPGRFSGRQFSNSRSEMNVSTLELGDSALYLCASGISGANVLTFGAGSRLTVL.

In its sample, this clone was seen many times. The J gene is TRBJ2-3, the V gene TRBV7-3; D ambiguous. Germline CDR1 reads SGHTA; CDR2 reads FQGTGA. The V end was cut by 2 bases, the J end by 1 base, with 10 bases between. The CDR3 has 15 amino acids. CDR3 sequence (DNA): TGTGCCAGCAGCTTACGGCTGGGCGGCACAGATACGCAGTATTTT. As protein: CASSLRLGGTDTQYF. Full variable domain (rest looked up from reference TRBV7-3 and TRBJ2-3): GAGVSQTPSNKVTEKGKYVELRCDPISGHTALYWYRQSLGQGPEFLIYFQGTGAADDSGLPNDRFFAVRPEGSVSTLKIQRTERGDSAVYLCASSLRLGGTDTQYFGPGTRLTVL.

This clone was found a few times. A much larger clone differs from this one at a single base, so this may be a read error. The same CDR3 arises from other DNA sequences in this sample as well. CDR3 sequence (DNA): TGCAGCGTTGAAGCAAATACGGGCACCGGGGAGCTGTTTTTT. Residues: CSVEANTGTGELFF. The chain employs TRBV29-1 and TRBJ2-2, with D unclear. The CDR3 consists of 14 residues. CDR1 is SQVTM, CDR2 ANQGSEA, per germline. Trimming removed 1 base at V and 4 bases at J, with 10 bases between.

This clone was counted ten times or more. DNA of the CDR3: TGTGCCAGCAGCGGGACTAGCGGGAGTGTTGGTAATGAGCAGTTCTTC. Translating it yields CASSGTSGSVGNEQFF. The chain combines TRBV9 with TRBJ2-1, with 13 bases matching TRBD2. The CDR3 is 16 residues long. Germline CDR1 reads SGDLS; CDR2 reads YYNGEE. Unmatched junction bases numbered 7, after V lost 3 bases and J lost 7 bases.

In its sample, this clone was seen many times. Other DNA sequences in this sample translate to the same CDR3. This chain links TRBV19 with TRBJ2-1, with TRBD1 matching 7 bases. Trimming at V came to 3 bases and at J to 5 bases, leaving 7 bases not matched to a gene. Germline V gene sequence: CDR1 LNHDA, CDR2 SQIVND (reference sequence). The CDR3 extends over 15 amino acids. The CDR3: CASSMRDRANNEQFF. CDR3 in DNA: TGTGCCAGTAGTATGCGTGACAGGGCTAACAATGAGCAGTTCTTC.

The chain couples TRBV9 to TRBJ2-1; no reliable D call. V was clipped by 0 bases and J by 0 bases, with 7 bases between them. This CDR3 has 15 amino acids. Germline assignment: CDR1 SGDLS and CDR2 YYNGEE. The CDR3 nucleotides read TGTGCCAGCAGCGTAGCTGTCAACTCCTACAATGAGCAGTTCTTC. Encoded protein: CASSVAVNSYNEQFF.

This clone was found many times. CDR3 sequence: CASSQPNTGELFF. The CDR3 DNA reads as TGTGCCAGCAGCCAGCCGAACACCGGGGAGCTGTTTTTT. V usage is TRBV3-1 and J usage is TRBJ2-2, with D hard to call. The V and J ends lost 3 bases and 0 bases respectively, with 2 bases between them. Germline V gene sequence: CDR1 LGHDT, CDR2 YNNKEL (reference sequence). CDR3 size: 13 residues.

This clone was recorded at least ten times. This chain links TRBV14 with TRBJ1-1; D is unresolved. CDR1 is SGHDN and CDR2 is FVKESK in the germline V gene. This CDR3 has 14 amino acids. Trimming removed 1 base at V and 4 bases at J, with 10 bases between. CDR3 region: CASSQVPSGTEAFF. The CDR3 DNA reads as TGTGCCAGCAGCCAAGTGCCGTCCGGCACTGAAGCTTTCTTT. The full variable domain, its missing parts supplied by reference TRBV14 and TRBJ1-1, is EAGVTQFPSHSVIEKGQTVTLRCDPISGHDNLYWYRRVMGKEIKFLLHFVKESKQDESGMPNNRFLAERTGGTYSTLKVQPAELEDSGVYFCASSQVPSGTEAFFGQGTRLTVV.

This clone showed up many times. The chain links TRBV10-3 to TRBJ2-7, with 9 bases lining up with TRBD1. This CDR3 comprises 13 residues. With V trimmed by 10 bases and J by 1 base, 5 bases remained unmatched. Germline assignment: CDR1 ENHRY and CDR2 SYGVKD. The CDR3 loop is CATRTGASYEQYF. As DNA, the CDR3 is TGTGCCACCCGGACAGGGGCGTCCTACGAGCAGTACTTC.